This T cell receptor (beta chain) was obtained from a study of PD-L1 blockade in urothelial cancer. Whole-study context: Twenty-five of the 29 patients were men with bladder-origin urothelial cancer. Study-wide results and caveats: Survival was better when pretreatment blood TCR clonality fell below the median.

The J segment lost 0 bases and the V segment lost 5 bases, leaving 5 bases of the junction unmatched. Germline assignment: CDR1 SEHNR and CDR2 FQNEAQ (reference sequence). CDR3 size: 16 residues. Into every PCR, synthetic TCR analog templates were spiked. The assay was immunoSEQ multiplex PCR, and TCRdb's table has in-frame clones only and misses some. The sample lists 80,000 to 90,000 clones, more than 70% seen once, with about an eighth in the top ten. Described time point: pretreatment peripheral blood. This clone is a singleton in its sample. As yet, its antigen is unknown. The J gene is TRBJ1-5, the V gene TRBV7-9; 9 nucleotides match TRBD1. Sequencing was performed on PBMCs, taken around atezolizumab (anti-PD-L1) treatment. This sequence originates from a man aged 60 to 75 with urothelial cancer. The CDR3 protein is CASSEGTGNSNQPQHF. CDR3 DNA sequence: TGTGCCAGCAGCGAGGGGACAGGGAATAGCAATCAGCCCCAGCATTTT.